The subject of this entry is one T cell receptor (beta chain). The data were taken from a study of cytomegalovirus exposure and HLA in healthy donors. Deletions cut 4 bases from V and 2 bases from J, with 15 bases between. The CDR3 is 17 residues long. CDR1 and CDR2 from the germline V gene are MGHDK and SYGVNS. Clones were read by immunoSEQ multiplex PCR, and TCRdb kept only the in-frame ones, dropping some. The data contain roughly 100,000 clones, 88% of them seen just once; the ten biggest clones take up more than 1.5%. Sequencing input: PBMCs. The clonotype comes from a woman aged 18-29 years in good health and CMV-seropositive. V and J are TRBV25-1 and TRBJ2-6, with a possible D match to TRBD2 (6 bases). The CDR3 is CASSGGRRATGANVLTF. The CDR3 DNA sequence: TGTGCCAGCAGTGGGGGGAGGCGTGCGACTGGGGCCAACGTCCTGACTTTC.